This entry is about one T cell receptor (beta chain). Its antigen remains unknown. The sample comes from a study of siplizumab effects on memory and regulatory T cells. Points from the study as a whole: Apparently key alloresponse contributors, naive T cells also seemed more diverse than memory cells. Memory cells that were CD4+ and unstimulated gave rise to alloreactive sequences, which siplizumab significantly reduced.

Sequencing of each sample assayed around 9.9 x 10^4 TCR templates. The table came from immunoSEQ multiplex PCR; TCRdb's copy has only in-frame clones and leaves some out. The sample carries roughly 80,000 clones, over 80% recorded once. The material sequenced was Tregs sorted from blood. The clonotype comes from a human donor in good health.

As DNA, the CDR3 is TGCGCCAGCAGCTTGAAGTTCAGCCTCAAGACTAGCCCCGTCAATGAGCAGTTCTTC. Protein: CASSLKFSLKTSPVNEQFF. V gene TRBV5-1 combines with J gene TRBJ2-1; TRBD2 matches 7 bases. CDR3 length: 19 amino acids. Germline lookup yields CDR1 SGHRS and CDR2 YFSETQ. Trimming took 1 base from V and 6 from J; bases not matched to a gene: 19.